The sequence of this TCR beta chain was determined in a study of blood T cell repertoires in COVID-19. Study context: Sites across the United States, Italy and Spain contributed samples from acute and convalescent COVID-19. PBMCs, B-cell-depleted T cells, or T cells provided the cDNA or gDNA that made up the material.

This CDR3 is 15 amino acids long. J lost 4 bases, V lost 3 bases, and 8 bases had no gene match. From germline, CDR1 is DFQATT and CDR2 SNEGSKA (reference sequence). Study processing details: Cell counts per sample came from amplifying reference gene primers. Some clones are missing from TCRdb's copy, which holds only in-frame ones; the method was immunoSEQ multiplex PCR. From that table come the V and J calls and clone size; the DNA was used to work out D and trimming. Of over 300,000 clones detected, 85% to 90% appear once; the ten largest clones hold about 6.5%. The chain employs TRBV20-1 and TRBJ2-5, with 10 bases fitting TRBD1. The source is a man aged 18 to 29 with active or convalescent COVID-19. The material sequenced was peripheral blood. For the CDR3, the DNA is TGCAGTGCTAGTTCTGGGACAGGGGTGGGAGAGACCCAGTACTTC. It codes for CSASSGTGVGETQYF.